This TCR beta chain was sequenced during a study of a mutant IDH1 vaccine in newly diagnosed glioma. Across the study: Commencement of vaccination occurred 4-6 weeks following radiotherapy alone, or concurrently with temozolomide cycles.

TCRdb keeps only in-frame clones here, not all; method: immunoSEQ multiplex PCR. This sample yields about 53,000 clones, of which roughly 82% are seen a single time; approximately 3.3% belongs to the top ten. As to this clone: Antigen unknown.

Indicated time point: week 5, during vaccination. Doses of 300 ug of mutant IDH1 20-mer peptide were given with topical imiquimod. The TCR originated in a woman aged 18-29 years with glioma. Some clones in this sample may be carry-over from other donors' samples. Sequencing used PBMCs, obtained from a glioma patient whose treatment included an IDH1 peptide vaccine.

CDR3 protein: CASSLSGESYGYTF. In DNA form, the CDR3 reads TGTGCCAGCAGCTTGTCAGGGGAAAGCTATGGCTACACCTTC. The chain employs TRBV5-5 and TRBJ1-2, with D possibly TRBD1 on 6 matching bases. Germline loops: CDR1 SGHKS, CDR2 YYEKEE (reference sequence). The CDR3 sequence is 14 residues long. Trimming took off 1 base at V and 4 bases at J, with 11 bases between the two ends.